The source of this T cell receptor beta chain is a study of monozygotic twins with inflammatory bowel disease. Whole-study findings and limits: The authors note that differing immunosuppressive treatments may have added variability to patient repertoires.

Germline CDR1 DFQATT, CDR2 SNEGSKA (reference sequence). This CDR3 is 12 amino acids long. Template switching appended UMIs that held a 6-nucleotide sample barcode. From the 5' RACE reads, TCRdb lists one entry per CDR3 protein and no DNA. This listing includes about 380,000 distinct CDR3 sequences. Concerning this clonotype itself: The antigen is unknown.

Material: blood. The V gene is TRBV20-1, the J gene TRBJ2-7; TCRdb reports TRBD1, a call that lacks DNA to check it against. This TCR was recovered from a human donor with ulcerative colitis or Crohn's disease, or a healthy co-twin of an affected twin (not recorded which). CDR3 in amino acids: CSAKGQGYEQYF.